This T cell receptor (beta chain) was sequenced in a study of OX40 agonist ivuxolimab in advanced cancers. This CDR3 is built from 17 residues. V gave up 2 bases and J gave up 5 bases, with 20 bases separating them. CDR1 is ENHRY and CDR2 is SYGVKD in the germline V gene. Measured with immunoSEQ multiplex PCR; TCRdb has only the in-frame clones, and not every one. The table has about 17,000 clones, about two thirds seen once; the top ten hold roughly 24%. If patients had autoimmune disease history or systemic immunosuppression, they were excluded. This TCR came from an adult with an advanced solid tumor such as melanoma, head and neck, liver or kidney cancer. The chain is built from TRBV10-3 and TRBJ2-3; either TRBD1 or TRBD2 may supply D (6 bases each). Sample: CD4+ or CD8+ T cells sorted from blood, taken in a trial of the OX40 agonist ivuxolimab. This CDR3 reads CAISEQGTLTTQDTQYF. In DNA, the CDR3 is TGTGCCATCAGTGAGCAGGGGACTCTCACTACACAAGATACGCAGTATTTT.